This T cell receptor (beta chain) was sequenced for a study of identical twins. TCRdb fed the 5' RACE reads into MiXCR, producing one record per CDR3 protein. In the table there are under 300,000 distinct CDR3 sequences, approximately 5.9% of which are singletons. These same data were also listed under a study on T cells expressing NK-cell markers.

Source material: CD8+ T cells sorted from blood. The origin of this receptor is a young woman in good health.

The CDR3 sequence is CASSLITQTGTGELFF. The CDR3 DNA reads as TGTGCCAGCAGTTTAATTACCCAAACCGGGACCGGGGAGCTGTTTTTT. The rearrangement joins TRBV27 to TRBJ2-2; D is unresolved. Per germline, CDR1 MNHEY and CDR2 SMNVEV (reference sequence). The CDR3 sequence is 16 residues long. Between the trimmed V and J ends, which lost 2 bases and 5 bases, there was a span of 15 bases.